This is a list of T cell receptor beta chains from one sample in a study of OX40 agonist ivuxolimab in advanced cancers. TCRdb's table, derived via immunoSEQ multiplex PCR, lists solely in-frame clones and lacks some. The sample has about 92,000 clones, more than 75% seen once. The sequencing used CD4+ or CD8+ T cells sorted from blood, collected in a trial of the OX40 agonist ivuxolimab. Receptors originate from an adult with an advanced solid tumor such as melanoma, head and neck, liver or kidney cancer. The CDR3 runs from the conserved cysteine through the conserved F or W. Fields, in order: CDR3 protein, CDR3 DNA, J gene, V gene, D gene, clone size. A D gene is named only where the DNA matches it firmly. A clone size is listed for some rows: how often the clone was seen (once, few, many), or a class if it is expanded.

CASKYRVGTDTQYF	TGTGCCAGCAAATACAGGGTAGGGACAGATACGCAGTATTTT	TRBJ2-3	TRBV6-5	-	-
CASSLGYSKDTQYF	TGTGCCAGCAGCTTAGGGTACAGCAAAGATACGCAGTATTTT	TRBJ2-3	TRBV11-2	-	-
CSAPVWGYEQYF	TGCAGCGCCCCGGTCTGGGGCTACGAGCAGTACTTC	TRBJ2-7	TRBV29-1	-	-
CASSESIPDLADRRSNQPQHF	TGTGCCAGCAGCGAAAGTATACCTGATCTCGCGGACAGGAGGAGCAATCAGCCCCAGCATTTT	TRBJ1-5	TRBV12-1	-	once
CASSVGAGGHYNEQFF	TGTGCCAGCAGCGTCGGAGCGGGAGGCCACTACAATGAGCAGTTCTTC	TRBJ2-1	TRBV9	TRBD2	-
CASRGGRSNEQFF	TGCGCCAGCAGGGGCGGGAGAAGCAATGAGCAGTTCTTC	TRBJ2-1	TRBV5-1	TRBD2	-
CASSIMTGNEQFF	TGTGCCAGTAGTATTATGACAGGGAATGAGCAGTTCTTC	TRBJ2-1	TRBV19	TRBD1	-
CASSLWGTGDQPQHF	TGTGCCAGCAGTTTATGGGGGACAGGGGATCAGCCCCAGCATTTT	TRBJ1-5	TRBV28	TRBD1	few
CASSPPGRLAACYNEQFF	TGTGCCAGCAGCCCCCCTGGCCGGCTAGCGGCATGCTACAATGAGCAGTTCTTC	TRBJ2-1	TRBV7-3	TRBD2	once
CASSVRKGGEQYF	TGTGCCAGCAGTGTAAGAAAGGGGGGCGAGCAGTACTTC	TRBJ2-7	TRBV6-5	-	-